The 32 T cell receptor beta chains presented below share a single source sample, sequenced in a study of neoadjuvant nivolumab and ipilimumab in lung cancer. The protocol was immunoSEQ multiplex PCR, while the TCRdb copy is restricted to in-frame clones and leaves out a portion. The sample includes about 38,000 clones, 89% of them seen just once. This specimen was peripheral blood, taken before neoadjuvant nivolumab, alone or with ipilimumab. The receptors were gathered from an adult with non-small cell lung cancer.

In regard to this clone: This specimen includes other DNA sequences encoding the same CDR3. The chain has TRBV6-4 and TRBJ2-3; 9 positions agree with TRBD2. The CDR3 is made up of 16 amino acids. CDR1 is MRHNA and CDR2 is SNTAGT in the germline V gene. The V and J ends lost 0 bases and 0 bases, in that order; junction bases with no gene match: 1. The CDR3 spells CASSDSTSGSTDTQYF. The CDR3 DNA follows: TGTGCCAGCAGTGACTCGACTAGCGGCAGCACAGATACGCAGTATTTT.

The CDR3: CASSEAAQTYNEQFF. CDR3 nucleotides: TGTGCCAGCAGCGAAGCGGCCCAAACCTACAATGAGCAGTTCTTC. This chain links TRBV9 with TRBJ2-1; D may be TRBD2 (5 bases). Trimming stripped 3 bases from V and 2 bases from J, with 12 bases between. Germline CDR1 SGDLS, CDR2 YYNGEE. This CDR3 spans 15 amino acids.

The chain links TRBV10-1 to TRBJ2-4; TRBD1 aligns across 8 bases. This CDR3 comprises 14 residues. V dropped 3 bases and J dropped 7; count of bases not matched to a gene: 5. Germline CDR1 is WNHNN and CDR2 is SYGVQD (reference sequence). The DNA for the CDR3 is TGCGCCAGCAGTGACGGGCAGGGGGCGAACATTCAGTACTTC. Translation: CASSDGQGANIQYF.

V usage is TRBV7-9 and J usage is TRBJ2-5; the D gene is possibly TRBD1 (5 bases). Trimming cost V 2 bases and J 1 base, with 14 bases left between them. The CDR3 extends over 16 amino acids. CDR1 is SEHNR and CDR2 is FQNEAQ in the germline V gene (reference sequence). CDR3 bases: TGTGCCAGCAGCTTACTCGGCTACCAGGGCCAAGAGACCCAGTACTTC. Translated, it gives CASSLLGYQGQETQYF.

The V and J genes are TRBV9 and TRBJ2-7; the D gene is possibly TRBD1 (6 bases). Germline V gives CDR1 SGDLS, CDR2 YYNGEE. V was clipped by 4 bases and J by 0 bases, with 14 bases between them. The CDR3 sequence is 15 residues long. CDR3 region: CASSPLQGSSYEQYF. The CDR3 DNA reads TGTGCCAGCAGCCCCCTACAGGGAAGCTCCTACGAGCAGTACTTC.

This chain connects TRBV30 to TRBJ2-2; no clear D. Germline values: CDR1 GTSNPN, CDR2 SVGIG (reference sequence). The CDR3 loop spans 15 amino acids. Trimming removed 0 bases at V and 2 bases at J, with 10 bases between. CDR3 sequence (DNA): TGTGCCTGGAGTGTTGGGTCCACCAACACCGGGGAGCTGTTTTTT. Its translation is CAWSVGSTNTGELFF.

The chain employs TRBV4-1 and TRBJ2-7, with TRBD2 matching 7 bases. The germline CDR1 and CDR2 sequences are MGHRA and YSYEKL. The CDR3 length is 16 residues. V dropped 1 base and J dropped 1; count of bases not matched to a gene: 7. CDR3 amino acids: CASSQGLASLSYEQYF. The CDR3 DNA reads TGCGCCAGCAGCCAAGGACTAGCAAGTTTGTCCTACGAGCAGTACTTC.

The CDR3 region has the DNA TGTGCCAGCAGCCCGGATAGGGATCAGCCCCAGCATTTT. Residues: CASSPDRDQPQHF. The rearrangement joins TRBV5-5 to TRBJ1-5; D is undetermined. Germline CDR1 is SGHKS and CDR2 is YYEKEE (reference sequence). The CDR3 spans 13 residues. The germline V and J ends were trimmed by 4 bases and 5 bases, with 10 bases remaining between them.

This rearrangement joins TRBV6-5 to TRBJ2-7; the match to TRBD2 covers 9 bases. The V segment lost 6 bases and the J segment 7 bases; nucleotides outside the gene matches: 13. Per the germline V gene, CDR1 is MNHEY and CDR2 is SVGAGI. The CDR3 contains 15 residues. The CDR3 reads CASRVAGTSFLEQYF. CDR3 bases: TGTGCCAGCAGGGTAGCCGGGACTAGCTTCCTTGAGCAGTACTTC.

The V and J genes are TRBV7-2 and TRBJ2-4; D is undetermined. CDR3 size: 13 residues. Germline CDR1 SGHTA, CDR2 FQGNSA. V dropped 5 bases and J dropped 3 bases, with 8 bases sitting between them. CDR3 DNA: TGTGCCAGCAGCCCCCAGCACAAAAACATTCAGTACTTC. This gives the protein CASSPQHKNIQYF. Supplemented by reference TRBV7-2 and TRBJ2-4, the full variable domain reads GAGVSQSPSNKVTEKGKDVELRCDPISGHTALYWYRQSLGQGLEFLIYFQGNSAPDKSGLPSDRFSAERTGGSVSTLTIQRTQQEDSAVYLCASSPQHKNIQYFGAGTRLSVL.

The J gene is TRBJ2-5, the V gene TRBV7-3, with 10 bases lining up with TRBD1. Germline loops: CDR1 SGHTA, CDR2 FQGTGA. V shed 6 bases, J shed 2 bases, and the junction held 9 bases outside the gene matches. This CDR3 has 16 amino acids. In DNA form, the CDR3 reads TGTGCCAGCAGTCAATCGGGACAGGGGTGGCAAGAGACCCAGTACTTC. Protein sequence: CASSQSGQGWQETQYF.

The chain is built from TRBV7-6 and TRBJ1-5; D not resolved. Trimming removed 5 bases at V and 7 bases at J, with 15 bases between. The CDR3 totals 14 residues. The germline CDR1 and CDR2 sequences are SGHVS and FNYEAQ. For the CDR3, the DNA is TGTGCCAGCAGCCCCGAATTAGTGGGGCAGCCCCAGCATTTT. This gives the protein CASSPELVGQPQHF.

This chain connects TRBV7-9 to TRBJ2-7; D is possibly TRBD1 (6 bases). V shed 5 bases and J shed 4 bases, with 30 bases lying between them. This CDR3 is built from 19 residues. Germline V lookup: CDR1 SEHNR, CDR2 FQNEAQ (reference sequence). CDR3 region: CASSLRDTRRFGFIYEQYF. The CDR3 region has the DNA TGTGCCAGCAGCCTTCGGGACACTCGCCGGTTCGGCTTTATTTACGAGCAGTACTTC.

This chain connects TRBV28 to TRBJ2-7; D is tentatively TRBD1 or TRBD2 (6 bases each). CDR3 length: 15 residues. Germline V gene sequence: CDR1 MDHEN, CDR2 SYDVKM. Deletions cut 3 bases from V and 0 bases from J, with 12 bases between. In nucleotides, the CDR3 is TGTGCCAGCAGTTTGGGGGGCCCCTTCTCCTACGAGCAGTACTTC. Its translation is CASSLGGPFSYEQYF.

The chain recombines TRBV6-1 with TRBJ2-7, with 7 positions matching TRBD1. V shed 1 base and J 1 base; nucleotides not matched to a gene: 4. In germline, CDR1 is MNHNS, CDR2 SASEGT. The CDR3 consists of 15 residues. CDR3 residues: CASSEEGRGSYEQYF. The CDR3 DNA reads as TGTGCCAGCAGTGAAGAAGGCAGGGGGTCCTACGAGCAGTACTTC.

This clone was counted once. A junction end diverges from the germline sequence, so it may reflect a read error. This chain links TRBV5-1 with TRBJ2-7; 8 positions match TRBD1. Germline V gene lookup returns CDR1 SGHRS and CDR2 YFSETQ. The CDR3 extends over 13 amino acids. CDR3 in DNA: TGCGCCAGCAGGTTGGACAGGGACTACGAGCAGTACTTC. Translation gives CASRLDRDYEQYF. Looking up the rest from reference TRBV5-1 and TRBJ2-7 gives the full variable domain: KAGVTQTPRYLIKTRGQQVTLSCSPISGHRSVSWYQQTPGQGLQFLFEYFSETQRNKGNFPGRFSGRQFSNSRSEMNVSTLELGDSALYLCASRLDRDYEQYFGPGTRLTVT.

The gene calls are TRBV5-1 and TRBJ2-5, with 7 bases lining up with TRBD1. The J segment lost 3 bases and the V segment lost 5 bases, leaving 7 bases of the junction unmatched. The germline V gene encodes CDR1 SGHRS and CDR2 YFSETQ. The CDR3 spans 14 residues. This CDR3 reads CASRAGTVEETQYF. The CDR3 DNA is TGCGCCAGCAGGGCCGGGACAGTCGAAGAGACCCAGTACTTC.

The table lists this clone with a count of one. The chain uses TRBV6-5 and TRBJ2-3, with D possibly called TRBD1 or TRBD2 (5 bases each). Trimming removed 6 bases at V and 4 bases at J, with 17 bases between. There are 15 residues in the CDR3. Germline V lookup: CDR1 MNHEY, CDR2 SVGAGI. The CDR3 here is CASREWGRGPDTQYF. Written as DNA, the CDR3 is TGTGCCAGCAGAGAATGGGGACGCGGCCCAGATACGCAGTATTTT.

The DNA for the CDR3 is TGTGCCAGCAGCTTGTTCTTAGGGGACAATGAGCAGTTCTTC. Translation: CASSLFLGDNEQFF. The gene calls are TRBV5-4 and TRBJ2-1; tentative D call: TRBD1 (5 bases). The CDR3 extends over 14 amino acids. The germline V gene has CDR1 SGHNT and CDR2 YYREEE (reference sequence). The V end was cut by 1 base, the J end by 5 bases, with 10 bases between.

J is TRBJ2-1 and V is TRBV5-1; 7 positions match TRBD2. The CDR3 has 14 residues. Germline assignment: CDR1 SGHRS and CDR2 YFSETQ. V shed 0 bases, J shed 5 bases, and the junction held 2 bases outside the gene matches. The CDR3 sequence is CASSLAAGDNEQFF. CDR3 coding DNA: TGCGCCAGCAGCTTGGCCGCGGGGGACAATGAGCAGTTCTTC.

The chain joins TRBV20-1 to TRBJ1-1; D not certain. This CDR3 has 11 residues. Germline V gene lookup returns CDR1 DFQATT and CDR2 SNEGSKA (reference sequence). V was clipped by 2 bases and J by 7 bases, with 8 bases between them. The CDR3 here is CSARQDGEAFF. The CDR3 DNA reads TGCAGTGCTAGACAAGACGGTGAAGCTTTCTTT.

The chain joins TRBV11-2 to TRBJ2-7; the match to TRBD1 covers 7 bases. CDR1 is SGHAT, CDR2 FQNNGV, per germline. CDR3 size: 13 residues. With 6 bases clipped from V and 4 bases from J, the junction kept 6 bases outside the gene matches. CDR3 bases: TGTGCCAGCAGGGGCAGGGGGTGGTACGAGCAGTACTTC. Protein: CASRGRGWYEQYF.

The V call is TRBV5-1, the J call TRBJ2-1, with no clear D. Germline V lookup: CDR1 SGHRS, CDR2 YFSETQ. The CDR3 contains 14 residues. V lost 1 base to trimming and J lost 5 bases, with 10 bases between them. This CDR3 is CASSLNSLNNEQFF. CDR3 sequence (DNA): TGCGCCAGCAGCTTGAACAGTTTGAACAATGAGCAGTTCTTC. The full variable domain, completed using reference TRBV5-1 and TRBJ2-1, is KAGVTQTPRYLIKTRGQQVTLSCSPISGHRSVSWYQQTPGQGLQFLFEYFSETQRNKGNFPGRFSGRQFSNSRSEMNVSTLELGDSALYLCASSLNSLNNEQFFGPGTRLTVL.

This chain connects TRBV5-3 to TRBJ2-1; TRBD2 aligns across 7 bases. TRBV5-3 belongs to the ORF category, with a function that is uncertain. The CDR3 extends over 14 amino acids. V lost 4 bases to trimming and J lost 6 bases; unmatched junction nucleotides: 7. The CDR3 DNA reads TGTGCCAGAAGCAGGCGGCGGGAGTGCAATGAGCAGTTCTTC. It translates to CARSRRRECNEQFF.

The V call is TRBV7-9, the J call TRBJ2-7, with D hard to call. Per the germline V gene, CDR1 is SEHNR and CDR2 is FQNEAQ (reference sequence). The CDR3 is made up of 13 amino acids. V gave up 3 bases and J gave up 3 bases, with 9 bases separating them. The CDR3 loop reads CASSFGPYYEQYF. Written as DNA, the CDR3 is TGTGCCAGCAGCTTCGGGCCGTACTACGAGCAGTACTTC.

The chain uses TRBV18 and TRBJ1-1, with a weak D call TRBD1 (5 bases). CDR3 length: 14 amino acids. Trimming took off 3 bases at V and 3 bases at J, with 11 bases between the two ends. Germline CDR1 and CDR2: KGHSH and LQKENI. The CDR3 region has the DNA TGTGCCAGCTCACCCAGGGTGTTTGACACTGAAGCTTTCTTT. This sequence encodes CASSPRVFDTEAFF.

J is TRBJ2-7 and V is TRBV19, with D perhaps assigned TRBD1 or TRBD2 (5 bases each). CDR1 is LNHDA and CDR2 is SQIVND in the germline V gene (reference sequence). CDR3 length equals 14 residues. Deletions cut 4 bases from V and 3 bases from J, with 13 bases between. The CDR3 here is CASSKMGVGYEQYF. DNA for the CDR3: TGTGCCAGTAGTAAGATGGGGGTGGGCTACGAGCAGTACTTC.

This clone was found once. The chain couples TRBV28 to TRBJ1-1; D is perhaps TRBD1 (5 bases). From germline, CDR1 is MDHEN and CDR2 SYDVKM. The CDR3 is 14 amino acids. V shed 5 bases and J shed 7 bases, with 17 bases lying between them. CDR3 nucleotide sequence: TGTGCCAGCAGTCGACATTCGTGGGGGGGTGAAGCTTTCTTT. Its protein product is CASSRHSWGGEAFF.

This chain connects TRBV5-8 to TRBJ2-3, with unresolved D. Germline CDR1 is SGHTS and CDR2 is YDEGEE. The CDR3 is 12 amino acids. The V gene lost 3 bases and the J gene lost 2 bases, with 4 bases spanning the gap. Here the CDR3 DNA reads TGTGCCAGCAGCTCCACCACAGATACGCAGTATTTT. This codes for CASSSTTDTQYF.

V is TRBV27 and J is TRBJ2-5; TRBD1 matches at 7 bases. Germline CDR1 and CDR2: MNHEY and SMNVEV (reference sequence). V was pared by 5 bases and J by 1 base, with 4 bases of the junction left unmatched. This CDR3 contains 14 residues. Written as DNA, the CDR3 is TGTGCCAGCAGTCAATGGACAGGCCAAGAGACCCAGTACTTC. This translates into CASSQWTGQETQYF.

The count of this clone is one. The chain is built from TRBV10-3 and TRBJ2-7; 10 bases line up with TRBD2. Per germline, CDR1 ENHRY and CDR2 SYGVKD. The CDR3 spans 14 residues. Losses at the gene ends were 6 bases for V and 4 bases for J; bases not matched to a gene: 6. The CDR3 spells CAISPTSGRYEQYF. The CDR3 DNA is TGTGCCATCAGCCCGACTAGCGGGCGGTACGAGCAGTACTTC.

V gene TRBV30 combines with J gene TRBJ1-1; 7 bases agree with TRBD1. This CDR3 comprises 16 residues. V lost 4 bases, J lost 0 bases, and 11 bases stayed unmatched. CDR1 GTSNPN and CDR2 SVGIG come from the germline V gene (reference sequence). CDR3 sequence: CAWIRGSGQVNTEAFF. CDR3 in DNA: TGTGCCTGGATAAGGGGATCCGGACAGGTGAACACTGAAGCTTTCTTT.